These T cell receptor beta chains were read from a single sample in a study of T cells after yellow fever vaccination. A single record per CDR3 protein comes from TCRdb applying MiXCR to the 5' RACE reads. The sample shows 610,000 or so distinct CDR3 sequences, over 9% of them seen only once. Sample: PBMCs, taken on the day of the yellow fever booster vaccination. Receptor source: a man aged 30 to 45 who received the YFV17D yellow fever vaccine. Both conserved end residues are part of each CDR3. The order of the fields is J gene, V gene, clone size, D gene, CDR3 DNA, CDR3 protein. D genes are given only for firm matches. Expanded clones get a size class; other rows say once, few or many, or leave the size out.

J: TRBJ1-1
V: TRBV5-1
size: few
D: .
DNA: TGCGCCAGCAGCTTTGCTGGGATCCGCACTGAAGCTTTCTTT
CDR3: CASSFAGIRTEAFF

J: TRBJ2-1
V: TRBV5-1
size: many
D: .
DNA: TGCGCCAGCAGCTTCGAGGGGGGGGACTTGGAGTTCTTC
CDR3: CASSFEGGDLEFF

J: TRBJ2-1
V: TRBV7-2
size: few
D: TRBD2
DNA: TGTGCCAGCAGCTCCCCTCTAGCGGGAGACATGGCTGAGCAGTTCTTC
CDR3: CASSSPLAGDMAEQFF

J: TRBJ1-1
V: TRBV12-3/TRBV12-4
size: many
D: .
DNA: TGTGCCAGCAGTTTTGTCAGGAACACTGAAGCTTTCTTT
CDR3: CASSFVRNTEAFF

J: TRBJ2-3
V: TRBV20-1
size: few
D: TRBD1
DNA: TGCAGTGCTAGACAGGGGGCTTCTATGGATACGCAGTATTTT
CDR3: CSARQGASMDTQYF

J: TRBJ2-1
V: TRBV5-1
size: few
D: TRBD2
DNA: TGCGCCAGCAGCTTCTCTAGCGGGAGGGCTCCACAGTCCTACAATGAGCAGTTCTTC
CDR3: CASSFSSGRAPQSYNEQFF

J: TRBJ2-3
V: TRBV29-1
size: .
D: .
DNA: TGCAGCGTTGTAACAGGGCGGACAGATACGCAGTATTTT
CDR3: CSVVTGRTDTQYF

J: TRBJ2-1
V: TRBV12-3/TRBV12-4
size: few
D: .
DNA: TGTGCCAGCAGTCTTGTGGCGGGAATGGGTGAGCAGTTCTTC
CDR3: CASSLVAGMGEQFF

J: TRBJ1-1
V: TRBV29-1
size: few
D: .
DNA: TGCAGCGTTCGGCGACAACAGGAGTCTGAAGCTTTCTTT
CDR3: CSVRRQQESEAFF

J: TRBJ2-2
V: TRBV25-1
size: once
D: .
DNA: TGTGCCAGCAGATGGGGGGCAAGTCAATTCTCGAACACCGGGGAGCTGTTTTTT
CDR3: CASRWGASQFSNTGELFF

J: TRBJ1-4
V: TRBV18
size: .
D: .
DNA: TGTGCCAGCTCACCCCCGGATGGGGTGGGGGAAAAACTGTTTTTT
CDR3: CASSPPDGVGEKLFF

J: TRBJ2-3
V: TRBV24-1
size: few
D: TRBD1
DNA: TGTGCCACCACCTCCGGGACAGGCCGCACAGATACGCAGTATTTT
CDR3: CATTSGTGRTDTQYF

J: TRBJ2-1
V: TRBV7-9
size: many
D: TRBD2
DNA: TGTGCCAGCAGCTTATCGCCTAGCGGGAGTAGTTTTGAGCAGTTCTTC
CDR3: CASSLSPSGSSFEQFF

J: TRBJ2-3
V: TRBV12-3/TRBV12-4
size: many
D: .
DNA: TGTGCCAGCAGTTCCTCGGGGACTAGCACAGATACGCAGTATTTT
CDR3: CASSSSGTSTDTQYF

J: TRBJ1-4
V: TRBV20-1
size: .
D: TRBD1
DNA: TGCAGTGCCACCGACAGGGGGCAAGGTGAAAAACTGTTTTTT
CDR3: CSATDRGQGEKLFF

J: TRBJ2-6
V: TRBV29-1
size: .
D: .
DNA: TGCAGCGTTGAGGGGGGTTCCGGGGCCAACGTCCTGACTTTC
CDR3: CSVEGGSGANVLTF

J: TRBJ2-2
V: TRBV7-6
size: .
D: .
DNA: TGTGCCAGCAGCCAGGTCAAGGGAGGAGAGCTGTTTTTT
CDR3: CASSQVKGGELFF

J: TRBJ1-3
V: TRBV7-2
size: few
D: .
DNA: TGTGCCAGCAGTCCGGGGGGCAACACTGGAAACACCATATATTTT
CDR3: CASSPGGNTGNTIYF

J: TRBJ2-2
V: TRBV27
size: .
D: TRBD2
DNA: TGTGCCACTTCAACCCTCACTAGCGGGAGTCACACCGGGGAGCTGTTTTTT
CDR3: CATSTLTSGSHTGELFF

J: TRBJ1-2
V: TRBV20-1
size: few
D: .
DNA: TGCAGTGCTTACAGACAGTCCTATGGCTACACCTTC
CDR3: CSAYRQSYGYTF

J: TRBJ2-5
V: TRBV12-3/TRBV12-4
size: few
D: TRBD1
DNA: TGTGCCAGCAGTAAGGGACAGGGGGCGCGAGAGACCCAGTACTTC
CDR3: CASSKGQGARETQYF

J: TRBJ2-2
V: TRBV4-3
size: .
D: .
DNA: TGCGCCAGCAGTAACCAGGCTCGCGCGAACACCGGGGAGCTGTTTTTT
CDR3: CASSNQARANTGELFF

J: TRBJ2-2
V: TRBV6-4
size: few
D: TRBD2
DNA: TGTGCCAGCAGTGCGACTAGCAGCGGGGAGCTGTTTTTT
CDR3: CASSATSSGELFF

J: TRBJ2-5
V: TRBV20-1
size: .
D: TRBD2
DNA: TGCAGTGCTAGTTCTAGCGGGAGGGAGACCCAGTACTTC
CDR3: CSASSSGRETQYF

J: TRBJ2-5
V: TRBV7-2
size: once
D: TRBD2
DNA: TGTGCCAGCAGTTTGGGACTAGCGGGAGTTCTGTATGAGACCCGGTACTTC
CDR3: CASSLGLAGVLYETRYF

J: TRBJ2-3
V: TRBV10-3
size: .
D: TRBD2
DNA: TGTGCCATCAGTGAGGGCGGACTAGCGGGAGGAAAGGGACCAACAGATACGCAGTATTTT
CDR3: CAISEGGLAGGKGPTDTQYF

J: TRBJ2-2
V: TRBV20-1
size: few
D: TRBD2
DNA: TGCAGTGCTACTAGCGGGAGCGGTGAGACCGGGGAGCTGTTTTTT
CDR3: CSATSGSGETGELFF

J: TRBJ2-7
V: TRBV28
size: few
D: .
DNA: TGTGCCAGCAGTTTAAACCGCCCGGCGCAGTACTTC
CDR3: CASSLNRPAQYF

J: TRBJ1-2
V: TRBV6-1
size: .
D: .
DNA: TGTGCCAGCCGAGAAACAGGTCCGCCTAACTATGGCTACACCTTC
CDR3: CASRETGPPNYGYTF

J: TRBJ1-1
V: TRBV6-2/TRBV6-3
size: few
D: .
DNA: TGTGCCAGCAGCCCCGGCGGACAGTACCTTGAAGCTTTCTTT
CDR3: CASSPGGQYLEAFF

J: TRBJ2-5
V: TRBV24-1
size: many
D: .
DNA: TGTGCCACCAGTGACCCCCGTCGGCAGGGGGAGACCCAGTACTTC
CDR3: CATSDPRRQGETQYF

J: TRBJ1-3
V: TRBV7-6
size: few
D: TRBD1
DNA: TGTGCCAGCAGCGACAGGGCTGGAAACACCATATATTTT
CDR3: CASSDRAGNTIYF

J: TRBJ2-7
V: TRBV10-3
size: few
D: .
DNA: TGTGCCACCTCCCTCTGGACAGCCTACGAGCAGTACTTC
CDR3: CATSLWTAYEQYF

J: TRBJ2-1
V: TRBV6-2/TRBV6-3
size: .
D: .
DNA: TGTGCCAGGGCCCCGGGGGCCAATGAGCAGTTCTTC
CDR3: CARAPGANEQFF

J: TRBJ1-2
V: TRBV14
size: few
D: .
DNA: TGTGCCAGCAGCCAAGTGTCTGGGGGTGGCTACACCTTC
CDR3: CASSQVSGGGYTF

J: TRBJ1-2
V: TRBV7-9
size: few
D: .
DNA: TGTGCCAGCAGCTTACAGACAGCTAACTATGGCTACACCTTC
CDR3: CASSLQTANYGYTF

J: TRBJ2-7
V: TRBV7-2
size: few
D: TRBD1
DNA: TGTGCCAGCAGCCAAGTCCGGACAGGTCCCTACGAGCAGTACTTC
CDR3: CASSQVRTGPYEQYF

J: TRBJ2-7
V: TRBV29-1
size: few
D: .
DNA: TGCAGCGTTGACGGGGGGCGTGGGACCTACGAGCAGTACTTC
CDR3: CSVDGGRGTYEQYF

J: TRBJ2-3
V: TRBV29-1
size: .
D: .
DNA: TGCAGCGTGTCCTCCCCGGACAGACCCACAGATACGCAGTATTTT
CDR3: CSVSSPDRPTDTQYF

J: TRBJ2-7
V: TRBV5-1
size: once
D: .
DNA: TGCGCCAGCAGCGCCCCAGGGAACTACGAGCAGTACTTC
CDR3: CASSAPGNYEQYF

J: TRBJ1-3
V: TRBV29-1
size: .
D: TRBD1
DNA: TGCAGCTTCTCCCCGGGACAGAACTCTGGAAACACCATATATTTT
CDR3: CSFSPGQNSGNTIYF